These 7 T cell receptor beta chains share one sample of origin, sequenced in a study of early T cells in non-severe SARS-CoV-2 infection. MiXCR, applied by TCRdb to the 5' RACE reads, yields one record per CDR3 protein. Among under 70,000 distinct CDR3 sequences listed, around 5.7% were seen once. This material consisted of whole blood, taken at baseline. All receptors come from an adult who was a healthcare worker with PCR-confirmed SARS-CoV-2 infection or an uninfected control (not recorded which).

The sample holds many counts of this clonotype. The chain employs TRBV4-3 and TRBJ2-1; D remains unclear. Per germline, CDR1 LGHNA and CDR2 YSLEER. The CDR3 is made up of 16 amino acids. V dropped 0 bases and J dropped 0 bases, with 9 bases sitting between them. CDR3: CASSQERASSYNEQFF. CDR3 nucleotide sequence: TGCGCCAGCAGCCAAGAACGGGCCAGCTCCTACAATGAGCAGTTCTTC.

Notes on this clonotype: This could be a read error, since a much larger clone is one nucleotide away. V is TRBV6-2 or TRBV6-3 and J is TRBJ1-5, with a weak D call TRBD1 (6 bases). Per germline, CDR1 MNHEY and CDR2 SVGEGT. This CDR3 region has 15 residues. The CDR3 loop is CASSWDIPSNQHQHF. In nucleotides, the CDR3 is TGTGCCAGCAGCTGGGACATCCCTAGCAATCAGCACCAGCATTTT.

The chain joins TRBV28 to TRBJ2-7; 8 positions agree with TRBD2. CDR3 length equals 18 residues. CDR1 is MDHEN, CDR2 SYDVKM, per germline. The junction had 17 bases not matched to a gene; V was cut back by 6 bases and J by 1 base. The CDR3 sequence: CASSHSMGLGSVSYEQYF. The CDR3 region has the DNA TGTGCCAGCAGCCACTCTATGGGACTAGGGAGCGTTTCCTACGAGCAGTACTTC.

This clonotype was found many times. DNA for the CDR3: TGTGCCAGCAGCCCAGTTTGGCCACAAGGAGCCAAAAACATTCAGTACTTC. This translates into CASSPVWPQGAKNIQYF. This chain uses TRBV5-8 with TRBJ2-4, with no clear D. The CDR3 totals 17 residues. The germline gives CDR1 SGHTS, CDR2 YDEGEE. The V and J ends lost 4 bases and 0 bases respectively, with 17 bases between them.

V is TRBV28 and J is TRBJ1-1, with D unclear. The CDR3 is made up of 15 amino acids. The germline V and J ends were trimmed by 2 bases and 5 bases, with 15 bases remaining between them. Looked up from germline, CDR1 is MDHEN and CDR2 is SYDVKM. CDR3 coding DNA: TGTGCCAGCAGTTTACGGCGGTCTAGAGGAACTGAAGCTTTCTTT. Its protein product is CASSLRRSRGTEAFF.

This clonotype was detected many times. The chain couples TRBV3-1 to TRBJ2-7, with a weak D call TRBD1 (5 bases). Germline V lookup: CDR1 LGHDT, CDR2 YNNKEL (reference sequence). V lost 0 bases, J lost 2 bases, and 20 bases lay in between. The CDR3 runs to 18 residues. CDR3 amino acids: CASSQDMMSGAPTYEQYF. In DNA form, the CDR3 reads TGTGCCAGCAGCCAAGATATGATGAGTGGGGCCCCAACCTACGAGCAGTACTTC.

The chain joins TRBV12-5 to TRBJ2-5, with TRBD2 identical over 11 bases. The junction had 14 bases not matched to a gene; V was cut back by 6 bases and J by 5 bases. This CDR3 comprises 17 residues. Germline V gives CDR1 LGHNT, CDR2 FRNRAP. CDR3 in DNA: TGTGCTAGTGGCTTTGCCCTCTTAGCGGGAGGGGGGGAGACCCAGTACTTC. Protein: CASGFALLAGGGETQYF.